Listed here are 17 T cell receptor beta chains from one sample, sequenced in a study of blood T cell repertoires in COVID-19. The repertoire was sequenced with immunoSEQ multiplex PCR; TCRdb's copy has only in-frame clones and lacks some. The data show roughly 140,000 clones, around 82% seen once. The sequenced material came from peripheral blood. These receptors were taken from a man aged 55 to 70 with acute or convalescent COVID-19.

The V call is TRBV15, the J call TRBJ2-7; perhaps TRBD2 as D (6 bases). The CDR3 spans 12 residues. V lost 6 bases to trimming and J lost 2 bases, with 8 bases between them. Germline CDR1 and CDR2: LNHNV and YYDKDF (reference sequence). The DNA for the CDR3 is TGTGCCACCAGTAGCGGCCCCTACGAGCAGTACTTC. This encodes CATSSGPYEQYF.

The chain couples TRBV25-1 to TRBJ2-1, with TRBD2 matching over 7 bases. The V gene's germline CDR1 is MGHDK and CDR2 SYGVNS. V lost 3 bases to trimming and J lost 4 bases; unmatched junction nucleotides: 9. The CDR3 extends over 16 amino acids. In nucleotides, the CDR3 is TGTGCCAGCAGTGAGGGGGTGGGCGGGGGTTACAATGAGCAGTTCTTC. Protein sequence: CASSEGVGGGYNEQFF.

Written as DNA, the CDR3 is TGTGCCAGCCTCAGGCGGCAGGGTTACTATGGCTACACCTTC. Protein: CASLRRQGYYGYTF. This chain joins TRBV6-4 and TRBJ1-2; D is perhaps TRBD1 (5 bases). Trimming cost V 8 bases and J 3 bases, with 16 bases left between them. This CDR3 contains 14 residues. CDR1 is MRHNA and CDR2 is SNTAGT in the germline V gene.

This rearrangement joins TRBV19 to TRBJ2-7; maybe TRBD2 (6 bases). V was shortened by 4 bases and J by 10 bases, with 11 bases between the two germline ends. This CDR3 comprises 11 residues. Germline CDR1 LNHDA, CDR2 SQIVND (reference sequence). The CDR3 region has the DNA TGTGCCAGTAGTACAGGACTAAACCAGTACTTC. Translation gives CASSTGLNQYF. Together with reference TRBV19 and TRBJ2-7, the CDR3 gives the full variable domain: DGGITQSPKYLFRKEGQNVTLSCEQNLNHDAMYWYRQDPGQGLRLIYYSQIVNDFQKGDIAEGYSVSREKKESFPLTVTSAQKNPTAFYLCASSTGLNQYFGPGTRLTVT.

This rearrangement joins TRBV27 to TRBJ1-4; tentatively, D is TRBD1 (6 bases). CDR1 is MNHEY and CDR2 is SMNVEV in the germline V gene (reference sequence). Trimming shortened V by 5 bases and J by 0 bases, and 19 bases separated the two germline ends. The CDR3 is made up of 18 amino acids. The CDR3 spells CASSERMTGYTTNEKLFF. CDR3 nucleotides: TGTGCCAGCAGTGAGAGAATGACAGGATACACAACTAATGAAAAACTGTTTTTT.

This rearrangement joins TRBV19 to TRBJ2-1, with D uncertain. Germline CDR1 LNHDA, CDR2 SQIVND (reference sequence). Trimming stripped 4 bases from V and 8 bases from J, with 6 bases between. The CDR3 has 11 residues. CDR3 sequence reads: CASSNEDEQFF. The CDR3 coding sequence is TGTGCCAGTAGTAACGAGGATGAGCAGTTCTTC.

The DNA for the CDR3 is TGTGCCTCACACCGACCCGGGACATATTACCTAGGTGGGCTGTTTTTT. Protein product: CASHRPGTYYLGGLFF. J is TRBJ2-2 and V is TRBV30; D possibly corresponds to TRBD1 (6 bases). The CDR3 runs 16 residues. V was pared by 7 bases and J by 13 bases, with 31 bases between. Germline loops: CDR1 GTSNPN, CDR2 SVGIG (reference sequence).

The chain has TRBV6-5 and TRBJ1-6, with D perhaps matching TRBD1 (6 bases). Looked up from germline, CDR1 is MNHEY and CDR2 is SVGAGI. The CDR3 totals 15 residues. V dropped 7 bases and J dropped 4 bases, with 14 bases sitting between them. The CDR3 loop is CASTPPGHYNSPLHF. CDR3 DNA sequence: TGTGCCAGCACCCCCCCGGGACATTATAATTCACCCCTCCACTTT.

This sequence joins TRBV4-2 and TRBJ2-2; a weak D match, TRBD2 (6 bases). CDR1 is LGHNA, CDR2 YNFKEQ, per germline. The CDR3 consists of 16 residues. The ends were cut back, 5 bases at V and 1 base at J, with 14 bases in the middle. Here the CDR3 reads CASSGGTERNTGELFF. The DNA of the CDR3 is TGTGCCAGCAGCGGGGGGACGGAGCGGAACACCGGGGAGCTGTTTTTT.

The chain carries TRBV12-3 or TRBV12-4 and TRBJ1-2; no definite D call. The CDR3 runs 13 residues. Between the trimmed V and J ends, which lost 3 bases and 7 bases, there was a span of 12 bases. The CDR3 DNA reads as TGTGCCAGCAGTTTCCGGAGCATGGGTGGCTACACCTTC. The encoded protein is CASSFRSMGGYTF.

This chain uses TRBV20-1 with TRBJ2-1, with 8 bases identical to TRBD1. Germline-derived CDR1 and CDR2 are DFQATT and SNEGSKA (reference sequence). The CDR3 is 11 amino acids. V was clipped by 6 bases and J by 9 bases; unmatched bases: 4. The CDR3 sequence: CSAPDRGEQFF. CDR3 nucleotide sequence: TGCAGTGCACCCGACAGGGGTGAGCAGTTCTTC.

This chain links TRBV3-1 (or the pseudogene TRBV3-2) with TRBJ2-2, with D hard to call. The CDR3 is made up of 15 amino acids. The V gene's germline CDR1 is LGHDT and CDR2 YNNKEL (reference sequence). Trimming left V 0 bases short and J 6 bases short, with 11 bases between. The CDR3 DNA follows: TGTGCCAGCAGCCAAGATCTACGGAGAGCCGGGGAGCTGTTTTTT. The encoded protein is CASSQDLRRAGELFF.

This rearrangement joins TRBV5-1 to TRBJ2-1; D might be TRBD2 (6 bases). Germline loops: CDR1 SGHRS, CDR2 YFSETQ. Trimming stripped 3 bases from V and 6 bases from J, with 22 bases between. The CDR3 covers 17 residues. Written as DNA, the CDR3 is TGCGCCAGCAGCTCGGAGGGACGGATCCGTATGGGCAATGAGCAGTTCTTC. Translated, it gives CASSSEGRIRMGNEQFF.

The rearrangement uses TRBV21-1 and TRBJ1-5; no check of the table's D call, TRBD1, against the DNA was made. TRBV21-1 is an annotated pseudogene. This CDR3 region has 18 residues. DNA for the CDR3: TGTGCCAGCAGCAAACCGTTGCCGACAGGGGGTAGCTATCAGCCCCAGCATTTT. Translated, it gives CASSKPLPTGGSYQPQHF.

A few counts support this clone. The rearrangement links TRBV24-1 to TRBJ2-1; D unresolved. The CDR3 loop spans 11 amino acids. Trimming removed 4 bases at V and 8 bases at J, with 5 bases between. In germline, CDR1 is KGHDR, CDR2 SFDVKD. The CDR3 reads CATSERDEQFF. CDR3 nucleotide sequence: TGTGCCACCAGTGAAAGAGATGAGCAGTTCTTC.

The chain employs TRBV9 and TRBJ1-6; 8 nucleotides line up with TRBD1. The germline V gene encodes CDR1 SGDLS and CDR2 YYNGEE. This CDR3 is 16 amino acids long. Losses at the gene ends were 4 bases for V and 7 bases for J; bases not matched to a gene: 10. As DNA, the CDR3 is TGTGCCAGCAGCCCTCAGGGGGCTATTAAGAATTCACCCCTCCACTTT. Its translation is CASSPQGAIKNSPLHF.

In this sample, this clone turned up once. CDR3 DNA: TGCGCCAGCAGCCAAGTTTACTCCAAAAACATTCAGTACTTC. Translating gives CASSQVYSKNIQYF. The chain recombines TRBV4-1 with TRBJ2-4; D is unresolved. CDR1 and CDR2 from the germline V gene are MGHRA and YSYEKL. V was trimmed by 1 base and J by 2 bases, leaving 6 bases between them. The CDR3 length is 14 residues.